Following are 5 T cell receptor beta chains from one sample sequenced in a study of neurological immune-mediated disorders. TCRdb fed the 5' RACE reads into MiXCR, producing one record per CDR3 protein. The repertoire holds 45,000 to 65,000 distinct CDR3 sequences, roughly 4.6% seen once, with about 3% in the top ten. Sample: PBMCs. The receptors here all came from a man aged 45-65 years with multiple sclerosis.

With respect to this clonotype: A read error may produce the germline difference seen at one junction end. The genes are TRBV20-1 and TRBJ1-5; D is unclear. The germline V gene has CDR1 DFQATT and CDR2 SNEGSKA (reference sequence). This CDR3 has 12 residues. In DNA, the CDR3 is TGCAGTGCCGTAGGGTGGAATCAGCCCCAGAATTTT. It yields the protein CSAVGWNQPQNF.

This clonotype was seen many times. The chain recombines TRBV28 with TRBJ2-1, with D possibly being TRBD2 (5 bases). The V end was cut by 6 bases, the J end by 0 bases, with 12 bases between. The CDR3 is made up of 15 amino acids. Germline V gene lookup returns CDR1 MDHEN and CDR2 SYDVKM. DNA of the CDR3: TGTGCCAGCAGCATTCCGGGGAGCTCCTACAATGAGCAGTTCTTC. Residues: CASSIPGSSYNEQFF.

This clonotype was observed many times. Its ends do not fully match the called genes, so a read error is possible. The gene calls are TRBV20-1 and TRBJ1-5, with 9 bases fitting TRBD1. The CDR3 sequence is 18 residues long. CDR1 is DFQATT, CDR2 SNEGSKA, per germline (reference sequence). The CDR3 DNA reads TGCAGTGCTGGAGATTATACAGGGGACAGGGATAGCAATCAGCCCCAGCATTTT. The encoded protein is CSAGDYTGDRDSNQPQHF.

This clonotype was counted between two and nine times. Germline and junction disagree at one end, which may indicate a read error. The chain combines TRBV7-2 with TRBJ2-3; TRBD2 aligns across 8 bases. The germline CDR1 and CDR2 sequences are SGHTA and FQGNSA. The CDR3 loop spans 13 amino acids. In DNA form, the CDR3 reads TGTGCCAGCAGTATAAGCGGGGGCCAAACCTTCGATTTT. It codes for CASSISGGQTFDF.

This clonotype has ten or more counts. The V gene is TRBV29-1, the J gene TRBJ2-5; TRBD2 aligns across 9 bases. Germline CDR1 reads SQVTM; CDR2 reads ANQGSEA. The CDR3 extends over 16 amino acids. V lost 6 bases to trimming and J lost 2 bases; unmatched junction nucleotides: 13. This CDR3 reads CSVGPRGLATQETQYF. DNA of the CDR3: TGCAGCGTGGGACCAAGAGGACTAGCGACTCAAGAGACCCAGTACTTC.